This TCR beta chain was found in a study of beta chain features in type 1 diabetes. Cells sorted by CD45RO/CCR7/CD25/CD127/CD95/CD27 comprised CD4+ naive, central memory, regulatory and stem cell-like memory cells. As for this clone: What it recognizes is unknown.

Findings of the study overall: TCRB repertoires of naive, central memory and Treg cells appeared more similar among patients than among healthy donors. Across all four CD4+ subsets, people with type 1 diabetes showed modestly shorter TCRB CDR3s.

Investigators reverse transcribed all isolated RNA, so they sequenced expressed TCRB transcripts. Sequencing was performed with immunoSEQ multiplex PCR; in TCRdb, only in-frame clones are kept and a portion is missing. The sample records 300,000 or so clones, 13% being singletons. V dropped 2 bases and J dropped 6; count of bases not matched to a gene: 13. CDR1 SQVTM and CDR2 ANQGSEA come from the germline V gene. CDR3 length: 15 residues. The chain joins TRBV29-1 to TRBJ2-7; 7 bases align to TRBD1. The sequenced sample consisted of naive CD4+ T cells from blood. The source is a woman aged 18-35 years with type 1 diabetes. The CDR3 is CSVERPNRGPGEQYF. The CDR3, as DNA: TGCAGCGTTGAACGCCCCAACAGGGGCCCGGGCGAGCAGTACTTC.